This TCR beta chain was captured in a study of regulatory T cells in long-lasting Graves disease. General study results and limits: Thyroid tissue went unstudied; only peripheral blood was examined.

For TCR beta, libraries came from iRepertoire HTBI primers and Arm-PCR of CDR3 regions. TCRdb passed the multiplex PCR reads through MiXCR, listing each CDR3 protein once. The sample includes around 480,000 distinct CDR3 sequences, 15% to 20% of them seen just once. Germline V gene data show CDR1 as LNHNV and CDR2 as YYDKDF (reference sequence). The trim removed 6 bases at V and 1 base at J, leaving 8 bases unmatched. The CDR3 length is 15 residues. Comment on this clonotype: What it binds is unknown.

Time point indicated: newly diagnosed GD, antithyroid drugs for less than 3 months. RNA extracted from PBMCs served as the sequencing template. Tubes containing EDTA received around 9.5 milliliters of drawn peripheral blood. These data were also filed under a second study, of T cells in Graves' hyperthyroidism and ophthalmopathy. That source reports: Also found in blood were most expanded thyroid clonotypes above 0.001.

The material was peripheral blood mononuclear cells (PBMCs), obtained at new diagnosis, from a patient treated with antithyroid drugs. The chain links TRBV15 to TRBJ2-5; 7 nucleotides align to TRBD1. The receptor was derived from a woman between 40 and 65 years old with Graves disease. CDR3 coding DNA: TGTGCCACCAGGCCCTCGGGACAGTCCCAAGAGACCCAGTACTTC. Its protein product is CATRPSGQSQETQYF. Filled out from reference TRBV15 and TRBJ2-5, the complete variable domain reads DAMVIQNPRYQVTQFGKPVTLSCSQTLNHNVMYWYQQKSSQAPKLLFHYYDKDFNNEADTPDNFQSRRPNTSFCFLDIRSPGLGDTAMYLCATRPSGQSQETQYFGPGTRLLVL.